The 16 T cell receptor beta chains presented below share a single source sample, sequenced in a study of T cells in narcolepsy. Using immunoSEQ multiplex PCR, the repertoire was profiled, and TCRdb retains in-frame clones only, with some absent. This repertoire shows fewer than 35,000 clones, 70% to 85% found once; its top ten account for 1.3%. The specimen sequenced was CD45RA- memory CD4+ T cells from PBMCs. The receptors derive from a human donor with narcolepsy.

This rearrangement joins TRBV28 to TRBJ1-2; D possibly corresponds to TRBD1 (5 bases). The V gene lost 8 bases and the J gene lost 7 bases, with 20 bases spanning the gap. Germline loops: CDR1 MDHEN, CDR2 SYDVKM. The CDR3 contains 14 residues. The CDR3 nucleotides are TGTGCCAGCCAGGGCGGGGGTCCTGGCCCTGGCTACACCTTC. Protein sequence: CASQGGGPGPGYTF.

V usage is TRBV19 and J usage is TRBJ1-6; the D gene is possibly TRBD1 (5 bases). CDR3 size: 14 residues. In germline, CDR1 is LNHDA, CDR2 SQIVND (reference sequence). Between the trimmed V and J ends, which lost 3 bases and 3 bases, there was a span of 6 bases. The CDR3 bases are TGTGCCAGTAGTATTAGGGGCTATAATTCACCCCTCCACTTT. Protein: CASSIRGYNSPLHF. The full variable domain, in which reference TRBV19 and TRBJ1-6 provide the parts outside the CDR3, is DGGITQSPKYLFRKEGQNVTLSCEQNLNHDAMYWYRQDPGQGLRLIYYSQIVNDFQKGDIAEGYSVSREKKESFPLTVTSAQKNPTAFYLCASSIRGYNSPLHFGNGTRLTVT.

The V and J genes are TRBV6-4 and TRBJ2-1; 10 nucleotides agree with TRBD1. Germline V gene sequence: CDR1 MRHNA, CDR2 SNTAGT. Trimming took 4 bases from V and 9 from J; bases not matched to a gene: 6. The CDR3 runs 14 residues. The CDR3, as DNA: TGTGCCAGCAGTGTTCGACAGGGGGCCGTTGAGCAGTTCTTC. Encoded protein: CASSVRQGAVEQFF.

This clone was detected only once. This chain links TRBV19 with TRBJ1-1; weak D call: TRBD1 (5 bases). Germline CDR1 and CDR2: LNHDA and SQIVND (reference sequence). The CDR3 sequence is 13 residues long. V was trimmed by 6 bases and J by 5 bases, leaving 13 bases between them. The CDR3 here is CASSPGGETEAFF. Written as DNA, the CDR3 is TGTGCCAGTAGCCCCGGGGGGGAAACTGAAGCTTTCTTT.

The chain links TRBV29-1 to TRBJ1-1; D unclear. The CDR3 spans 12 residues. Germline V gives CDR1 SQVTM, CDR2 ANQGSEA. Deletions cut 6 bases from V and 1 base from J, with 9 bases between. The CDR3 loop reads CSVGFENTEAFF. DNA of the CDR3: TGCAGCGTGGGATTTGAGAACACTGAAGCTTTCTTT.

The CDR3 sequence: CASSLDPGPTEAFF. CDR3 in DNA: TGCGCCAGCAGCTTGGATCCGGGGCCCACTGAAGCTTTCTTT. This chain uses TRBV5-1 with TRBJ1-1; weak D call: TRBD1 (5 bases). CDR1 SGHRS and CDR2 YFSETQ come from the germline V gene. V was pared by 0 bases and J by 4 bases, with 10 bases between. CDR3 length equals 14 residues.

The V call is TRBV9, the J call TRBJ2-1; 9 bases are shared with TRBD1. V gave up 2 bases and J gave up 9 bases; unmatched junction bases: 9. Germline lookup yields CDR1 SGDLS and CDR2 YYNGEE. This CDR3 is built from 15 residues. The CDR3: CASSVGQGGDSEQFF. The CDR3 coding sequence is TGTGCCAGCAGCGTGGGACAGGGAGGGGACAGTGAGCAGTTCTTC.

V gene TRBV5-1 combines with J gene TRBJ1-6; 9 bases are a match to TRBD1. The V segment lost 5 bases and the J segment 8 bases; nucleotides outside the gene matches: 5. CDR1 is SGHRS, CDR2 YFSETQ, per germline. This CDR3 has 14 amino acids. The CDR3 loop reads CASRGDRGDSPLHF. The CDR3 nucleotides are TGCGCCAGCAGAGGAGACAGGGGGGATTCACCCCTCCACTTT.

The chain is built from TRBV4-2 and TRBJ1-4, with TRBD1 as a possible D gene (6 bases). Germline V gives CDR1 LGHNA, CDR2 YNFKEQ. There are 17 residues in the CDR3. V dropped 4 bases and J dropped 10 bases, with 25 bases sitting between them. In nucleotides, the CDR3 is TGTGCCAGCAGCCGAGAAAAGACGGGGGGCACGGAAGGAAAACTGTTTTTT. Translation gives CASSREKTGGTEGKLFF.

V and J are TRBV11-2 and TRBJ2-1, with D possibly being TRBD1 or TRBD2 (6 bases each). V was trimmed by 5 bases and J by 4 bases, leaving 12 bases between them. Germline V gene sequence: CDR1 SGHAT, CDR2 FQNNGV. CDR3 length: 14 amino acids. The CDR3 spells CASSQGGSYNEQFF. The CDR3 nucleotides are TGTGCCAGCAGCCAAGGGGGGAGTTACAATGAGCAGTTCTTC.

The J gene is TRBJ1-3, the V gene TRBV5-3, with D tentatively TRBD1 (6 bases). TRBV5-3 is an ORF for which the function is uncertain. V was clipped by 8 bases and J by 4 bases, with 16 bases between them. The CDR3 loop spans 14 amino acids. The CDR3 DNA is TGTGCCAGGCCCCCGAGGGGGGACGGAAACACCATATATTTT. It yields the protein CARPPRGDGNTIYF.

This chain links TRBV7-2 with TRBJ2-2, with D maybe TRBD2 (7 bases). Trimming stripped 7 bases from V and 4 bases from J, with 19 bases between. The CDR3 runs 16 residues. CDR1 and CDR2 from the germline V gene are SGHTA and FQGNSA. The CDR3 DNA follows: TGTGCCAGCATGTGGGGGGGCCCGGGCCTCACCGGGGAGCTGTTTTTT. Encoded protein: CASMWGGPGLTGELFF.

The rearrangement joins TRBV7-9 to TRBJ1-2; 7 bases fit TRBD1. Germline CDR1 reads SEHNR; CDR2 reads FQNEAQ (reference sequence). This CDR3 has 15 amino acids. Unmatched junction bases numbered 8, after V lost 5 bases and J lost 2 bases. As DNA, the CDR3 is TGTGCCAGCAGCCAAAGACAGGGAGGAAACTATGGCTACACCTTC. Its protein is CASSQRQGGNYGYTF.

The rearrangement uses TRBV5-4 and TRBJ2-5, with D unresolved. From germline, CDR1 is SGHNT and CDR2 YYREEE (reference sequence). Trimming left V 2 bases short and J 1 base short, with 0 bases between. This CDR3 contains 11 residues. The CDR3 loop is CASSFQETQYF. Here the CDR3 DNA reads TGTGCCAGCAGCTTCCAAGAGACCCAGTACTTC.

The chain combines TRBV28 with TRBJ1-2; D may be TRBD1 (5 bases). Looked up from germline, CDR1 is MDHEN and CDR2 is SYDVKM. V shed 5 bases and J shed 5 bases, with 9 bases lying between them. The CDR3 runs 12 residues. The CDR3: CASSRSGYGYTF. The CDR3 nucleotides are TGTGCCAGCAGTCGATCAGGGTATGGCTACACCTTC.

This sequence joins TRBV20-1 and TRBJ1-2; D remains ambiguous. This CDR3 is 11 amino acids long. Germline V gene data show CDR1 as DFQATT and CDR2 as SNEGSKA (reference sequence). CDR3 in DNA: TGCACTTTGGGCGACCTTGGGAGCTACACCTTC. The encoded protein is CTLGDLGSYTF.